The text below deals with one T cell receptor (beta chain). These data belong to a study of control samples from healthy donors and cancer patients. The CDR3 has 17 residues. Germline loops: CDR1 LNHNV, CDR2 YYDKDF (reference sequence). Unmatched junction bases numbered 3, after V lost 0 bases and J lost 1 base. Data came from immunoSEQ multiplex PCR; TCRdb stores just in-frame clones and leaves some out. The repertoire holds roughly 130,000 clones, with 75% to 95% as singletons. The gene calls are TRBV15 and TRBJ2-4; 10 positions match TRBD2. The sequence was collected from a young man in good health. Input material: blood. CDR3 residues: CATSREKLAGAKNIQYF. The CDR3 bases are TGTGCCACCAGCAGAGAGAAACTAGCGGGGGCCAAAAACATTCAGTACTTC.